The 17 T cell receptor beta chains presented below share a single source sample, sequenced in a study of blood T cell repertoires in COVID-19. Clones were read by immunoSEQ multiplex PCR, and TCRdb kept only the in-frame ones, dropping some. The sample contains some 400,000 clones, over 65% of which appear only once. Sequencing used peripheral blood. Source of these receptors: a human donor with acute or convalescent COVID-19. The donor label of this sample is uncertain.

The chain couples TRBV29-1 to TRBJ2-2, with D unresolved. V was clipped by 6 bases and J by 3 bases, with 8 bases between them. This CDR3 is built from 12 residues. The germline gives CDR1 SQVTM, CDR2 ANQGSEA. The CDR3, as DNA: TGCAGCGTCGCTAGGCACACCGGGGAGCTGTTTTTT. The encoded protein is CSVARHTGELFF.

This chain links TRBV2 with TRBJ1-5; D may be TRBD1 (6 bases). The ends were cut back, 7 bases at V and 6 bases at J, with 19 bases in the middle. The germline V gene encodes CDR1 SNHLY and CDR2 FYNNEI. The CDR3 sequence is 15 residues long. The CDR3 coding sequence is TGTGCCAGCACATCACAGGGTGCCCCCGGTCAGCCCCAGCATTTT. This translates into CASTSQGAPGQPQHF.

The chain joins TRBV3-1 (or the pseudogene TRBV3-2) to TRBJ2-5; 7 bases agree with TRBD1. In germline, CDR1 is LGHDT, CDR2 YNNKEL (reference sequence). The CDR3 loop spans 14 amino acids. V shed 4 bases, J shed 5 bases, and the junction held 7 bases outside the gene matches. The CDR3, as DNA: TGTGCCAGCAGCCTCGGACAGGAGGTGGAGACCCAGTACTTC. Protein sequence: CASSLGQEVETQYF.

This chain links TRBV6-1 with TRBJ2-3; 11 bases fit TRBD2. Germline V gene sequence: CDR1 MNHNS, CDR2 SASEGT. The CDR3 has 18 residues. The V segment lost 0 bases and the J segment 5 bases; nucleotides outside the gene matches: 10. The CDR3 loop reads CASSEAVLTSGRRDTQYF. In nucleotides, the CDR3 is TGTGCCAGCAGTGAAGCGGTTTTAACTAGCGGGAGACGAGATACGCAGTATTTT.

V and J are TRBV29-1 and TRBJ1-3; 7 bases match TRBD1. The V and J ends lost 4 bases and 5 bases, in that order; junction bases with no gene match: 5. The CDR3 sequence is 13 residues long. Germline loops: CDR1 SQVTM, CDR2 ANQGSEA. The chain's CDR3 is CSVVTGMRNTIYF. DNA of the CDR3: TGCAGCGTTGTGACAGGGATGAGAAACACCATATATTTT.

The gene calls are TRBV6-5 and TRBJ2-4; tentative D call: TRBD2 (5 bases). V was pared by 0 bases and J by 3 bases, with 12 bases between. The CDR3 length is 16 residues. CDR1 MNHEY and CDR2 SVGAGI come from the germline V gene. This chain's CDR3 is CASSYSRDRGKNIQYF. For the CDR3, the DNA is TGTGCCAGCAGTTACTCCCGGGATCGAGGCAAAAACATTCAGTACTTC.

The V and J genes are TRBV5-5 and TRBJ1-3; a possible D gene is TRBD1 (6 bases). CDR3 length: 14 amino acids. Germline values: CDR1 SGHKS, CDR2 YYEKEE (reference sequence). V was shortened by 4 bases and J by 4 bases, with 12 bases between the two germline ends. CDR3 loop: CASSLGDIGNTIYF. CDR3 nucleotides: TGTGCCAGCAGCCTCGGGGACATAGGAAACACCATATATTTT.

Concerning this clone: Germline is not matched at one junction end, which may reflect a read error. This rearrangement joins TRBV20-1 to TRBJ2-5; 12 nucleotides line up with TRBD2. Germline V gene data show CDR1 as DFQATT and CDR2 as SNEGSKA (reference sequence). This CDR3 region has 11 residues. The DNA of the CDR3 is TGCAGTGCCAGGACTAGCGGGATCAACAACTTC. Translation gives CSARTSGINNF.

The chain recombines TRBV7-9 with TRBJ1-3, with unresolved D. Germline CDR1 and CDR2: SEHNR and FQNEAQ (reference sequence). The CDR3 contains 13 residues. Trimming stripped 2 bases from V and 6 bases from J, with 8 bases between. As DNA, the CDR3 is TGTGCCAGCAGCTTAAGGACTGAAAACACCATATATTTT. Its protein is CASSLRTENTIYF.

As DNA, the CDR3 is TGCGCCGGGGAGAGTTACGGGCAGTTCTTC. Its protein product is CAGESYGQFF. V and J are TRBV5-1 and TRBJ2-1, with D tentatively TRBD2 (5 bases). V shed 10 bases and J shed 12 bases, with 14 bases lying between them. Germline V gene lookup returns CDR1 SGHRS and CDR2 YFSETQ. This CDR3 region has 10 residues.

This clone was found once. The chain couples TRBV6-5 to TRBJ2-1, with D possibly TRBD2 on 6 matching bases. In germline, CDR1 is MNHEY, CDR2 SVGAGI. The CDR3 sequence is 13 residues long. Between the trimmed V and J ends, which lost 0 bases and 8 bases, there was a span of 8 bases. The CDR3 sequence: CASSYSERDEQFF. As DNA, the CDR3 is TGTGCCAGCAGTTACTCGGAGCGGGATGAGCAGTTCTTC.

CDR3 amino acids: CASSGLTFPENYGYTF. For the CDR3, the DNA is TGTGCCAGTAGTGGTCTGACCTTCCCGGAGAACTATGGCTACACCTTC. V is TRBV19 and J is TRBJ1-2; no clear D. V was shortened by 5 bases and J by 2 bases, with 18 bases between the two germline ends. The CDR3 spans 16 residues. Germline loops: CDR1 LNHDA, CDR2 SQIVND (reference sequence).

This chain links TRBV29-1 with TRBJ2-7, with 8 bases that match TRBD2. The V and J ends lost 1 base and 4 bases, in that order; junction bases with no gene match: 9. The germline V gene encodes CDR1 SQVTM and CDR2 ANQGSEA. The CDR3 contains 15 residues. CDR3 DNA sequence: TGCAGCGTTGAAGCTCTAGCGGGTACGGGTTACGAGCAGTACTTC. Its protein product is CSVEALAGTGYEQYF.

This chain uses TRBV5-5 with TRBJ1-4; a weak D match, TRBD1 (5 bases). Trimming shortened V by 4 bases and J by 8 bases, and 15 bases separated the two germline ends. The CDR3 sequence is 14 residues long. Germline V gene data show CDR1 as SGHKS and CDR2 as YYEKEE (reference sequence). The CDR3 region is CASSPGGQKEKLFF. The CDR3 DNA sequence: TGTGCCAGCAGCCCGGGGGGTCAGAAGGAAAAACTGTTTTTT.

This chain joins TRBV10-3 and TRBJ2-3, with TRBD2 matching over 9 bases. Trimming cost V 4 bases and J 0 bases; bases outside gene matches: 5. The CDR3 has 16 residues. Germline CDR1 and CDR2: ENHRY and SYGVKD. This chain's CDR3 is CAISGSGGPSTDTQYF. Written as DNA, the CDR3 is TGTGCCATCAGTGGTAGCGGGGGACCTAGCACAGATACGCAGTATTTT.

The rearrangement uses TRBV13 and TRBJ2-1; maybe TRBD1 (5 bases). Germline-derived CDR1 and CDR2 are PRHDT and FYEKMQ (reference sequence). The CDR3 is 15 amino acids. V gave up 2 bases and J gave up 6 bases, with 14 bases separating them. The CDR3 loop reads CASSLSPGSGNEQFF. DNA for the CDR3: TGTGCCAGCAGCTTAAGTCCAGGGTCGGGCAATGAGCAGTTCTTC.

V gene TRBV19 combines with J gene TRBJ2-7, with 10 positions matching TRBD2. Germline assignment: CDR1 LNHDA and CDR2 SQIVND (reference sequence). After removal of 3 bases from V and 0 bases from J, the junction contained 11 bases not matched to a gene. CDR3 length: 18 residues. As DNA, the CDR3 is TGTGCCAGTAGTATGAGTAGCGGGGGGCTACGCTACTCCTACGAGCAGTACTTC. Encoded protein: CASSMSSGGLRYSYEQYF.